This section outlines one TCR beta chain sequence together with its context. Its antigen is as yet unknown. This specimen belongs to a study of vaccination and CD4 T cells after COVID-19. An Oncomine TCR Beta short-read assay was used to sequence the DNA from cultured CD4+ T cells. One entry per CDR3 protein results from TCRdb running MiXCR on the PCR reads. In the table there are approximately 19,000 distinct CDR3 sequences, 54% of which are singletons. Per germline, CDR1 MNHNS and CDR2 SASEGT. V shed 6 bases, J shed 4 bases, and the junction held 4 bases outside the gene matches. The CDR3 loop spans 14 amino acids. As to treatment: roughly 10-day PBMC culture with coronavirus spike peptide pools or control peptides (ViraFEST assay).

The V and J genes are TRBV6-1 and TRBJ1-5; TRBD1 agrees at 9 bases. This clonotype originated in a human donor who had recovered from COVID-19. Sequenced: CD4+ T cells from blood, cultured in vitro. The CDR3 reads CASRPTGGNQPQHF. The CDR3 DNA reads TGTGCCAGCAGGCCGACAGGGGGGAATCAGCCCCAGCATTTT.